A selection of T cell receptor beta chains follows, all from one sample in a study of cytomegalovirus exposure and HLA in healthy donors. Sequencing was performed with immunoSEQ multiplex PCR; in TCRdb, only in-frame clones are kept and a portion is missing. The sample comprises about 150,000 clones, about three quarters of which are singletons, and around 13% rests with the top ten. Sequenced sample: PBMCs. These receptors came from a man in his forties or fifties in good health and CMV-seropositive. Both conserved end residues are part of each CDR3. A D gene is named only where the DNA matches it firmly. Expanded clones get a size class; other rows say once, few or many, or leave the size out.

clone size	V gene	J gene	D gene	CDR3 protein	CDR3 DNA
.	TRBV2	TRBJ2-5	.	CASSRRGGETQYF	TGTGCCAGCAGTCGCAGGGGTGGTGAGACCCAGTACTTC
.	TRBV29-1	TRBJ2-3	TRBD1	CSVQQGMGFTDTQYF	TGCAGCGTTCAACAGGGGATGGGGTTCACAGATACGCAGTATTTT
.	TRBV19	TRBJ2-1	TRBD2	CASRLAGGNEQFF	TGTGCCAGTCGACTAGCGGGGGGCAATGAGCAGTTCTTC
.	TRBV13	TRBJ2-3	TRBD2	CASSSLRTSGVSTDTQYF	TGTGCCAGCAGCTCCTTAAGGACTAGCGGGGTTAGCACAGATACGCAGTATTTT
.	TRBV2	TRBJ2-5	TRBD2	CASSQGRAGETQYF	TGTGCCAGCAGCCAAGGGAGGGCCGGGGAGACCCAGTACTTC
.	TRBV5-1	TRBJ1-1	.	CASSEPPVNTEAFF	TGCGCCAGCAGCGAGCCCCCGGTTAACACTGAAGCTTTCTTT
.	TRBV4-2	TRBJ2-3	.	CASSQDSAGTRDTQYF	TGTGCCAGCAGCCAAGATAGCGCCGGAACGAGAGATACGCAGTATTTT
.	TRBV25-1	TRBJ2-1	TRBD1	CASSPQDRGVREQFF	TGTGCCAGCTCCCCTCAGGACAGGGGGGTGCGGGAGCAGTTCTTC
.	TRBV5-6	TRBJ2-3	TRBD1	CASSRDRRQYF	TGTGCCAGCAGTCGGGACAGGAGACAGTATTTT
few	TRBV9	TRBJ2-7	TRBD2	CASSTGLAAEQYF	TGTGCCAGCAGCACGGGACTAGCGGCCGAGCAGTACTTC
.	TRBV5-4	TRBJ2-1	TRBD2	CASSLASGSRGYNEQFF	TGTGCCAGCAGCTTGGCTAGCGGGAGTCGGGGTTACAATGAGCAGTTCTTC
.	TRBV7-2	TRBJ2-7	TRBD2	CASSLVRTRSYEQYF	TGTGCCAGCAGCTTAGTTCGGACTAGGAGCTACGAGCAGTACTTC
.	TRBV14	TRBJ2-5	.	CASSQGWGRETQYF	TGTGCCAGCAGCCAAGGTTGGGGGAGGGAGACCCAGTACTTC
.	TRBV4-1	TRBJ2-7	TRBD1	CASSHVPGQGFEEQYF	TGCGCCAGCAGCCACGTCCCGGGACAGGGATTTGAGGAGCAGTACTTC
once	TRBV4-1	TRBJ2-5	.	CASSQGDRSGQETQYF	TGCGCCAGCAGCCAAGGAGACAGGTCTGGGCAAGAGACCCAGTACTTC
.	TRBV12-5	TRBJ2-7	.	CASGDGSVTEQYF	TGTGCTAGTGGTGACGGGTCGGTCACCGAGCAGTACTTC
.	TRBV5-6	TRBJ2-3	TRBD1	CASSLGKGAPLSTDTQYF	TGTGCCAGCAGCTTGGGGAAGGGGGCTCCCTTAAGCACAGATACGCAGTATTTT
.	TRBV7-3	TRBJ2-1	TRBD2	CASSPGLAGVTEQFF	TGTGCCAGCAGCCCGGGACTAGCGGGAGTGACTGAGCAGTTCTTC
few	TRBV5-1	TRBJ1-2	.	CASSQDLFRGHPYGYTF	TGCGCCAGCAGCCAAGATCTATTCAGGGGACACCCCTATGGCTACACCTTC
.	TRBV19	TRBJ2-6	.	CASTRGGSGANVLTF	TGTGCCAGCACGCGCGGCGGGTCTGGGGCCAACGTCCTGACTTTC
.	TRBV7-2	TRBJ2-7	.	CASSSLFLGGYEQYF	TGTGCCAGCAGCTCCCTATTTCTGGGGGGCTACGAGCAGTACTTC
.	TRBV6-6	TRBJ1-1	.	CASSYAGMAEAFF	TGTGCCAGCAGTTACGCGGGTATGGCTGAAGCTTTCTTT
.	TRBV7-9	TRBJ1-4	.	CASSPPGLNEKLFF	TGTGCCAGCAGCCCCCCGGGACTCAATGAAAAACTGTTTTTT
.	TRBV25-1	TRBJ1-1	.	CASSASSGYLNTEAFF	TGTGCCAGCAGTGCATCCTCGGGATACTTGAACACTGAAGCTTTCTTT
.	TRBV6-1	TRBJ2-7	TRBD1	CASSQTGATLEQYF	TGTGCCAGCAGCCAGACAGGGGCTACGTTGGAGCAGTACTTC
.	TRBV30	TRBJ1-1	.	CASSQELNTEAFF	TGTGCCAGCTCACAGGAGCTGAACACTGAAGCTTTCTTT
.	TRBV10-3	TRBJ2-7	.	CAISESGHPEGEQYF	TGTGCCATCAGTGAGTCGGGACACCCCGAGGGGGAGCAGTACTTC
.	TRBV5-1	TRBJ2-6	.	CASSLARGGDSGANVLTF	TGCGCCAGCAGCTTGGCCAGAGGGGGGGACTCTGGGGCCAACGTCCTGACTTTC
once	TRBV27	TRBJ2-5	TRBD1	CASSLSGQGMGSQYF	TGTGCCAGCAGTTTATCGGGACAGGGTATGGGGTCCCAGTACTTC
once	TRBV28	TRBJ2-1	TRBD2	CASSFLEDGREQFF	TGTGCCAGCAGTTTTTTGGAGGACGGGAGGGAGCAGTTCTTC
.	TRBV6-6	TRBJ1-1	.	CASSPDRSEAFF	TGTGCCAGCAGCCCTGACAGGTCTGAAGCTTTCTTT
.	TRBV7-8	TRBJ2-6	.	CASSLGGSTRANVLTF	TGTGCCAGCAGCTTAGGGGGCTCCACGCGGGCCAACGTCCTGACTTTC
.	TRBV25-1	TRBJ2-3	.	CASSELSRTDTQYF	TGTGCCAGCAGTGAATTGAGTCGCACAGATACGCAGTATTTT
.	TRBV4-3	TRBJ2-7	TRBD2	CASSQDREVNSYEQYF	TGCGCCAGCAGCCAAGATCGGGAGGTTAACTCCTACGAGCAGTACTTC
.	TRBV7-6	TRBJ2-2	.	CASSPVTGELFF	TGTGCCAGCAGCCCCGTCACCGGGGAGCTGTTTTTT
.	TRBV7-2	TRBJ1-1	TRBD1	CASSLRQGTTEAFF	TGTGCCAGCAGCTTACGACAGGGGACCACTGAAGCTTTCTTT
.	TRBV15	TRBJ2-1	TRBD2	CATTSGSPSYNEQFF	TGTGCCACCACTAGCGGGAGTCCCTCCTACAATGAGCAGTTCTTC
.	TRBV18	TRBJ2-7	TRBD2	CASSRTLADAYEQYF	TGTGCCAGCTCACGAACACTAGCGGACGCCTACGAGCAGTACTTC
.	TRBV7-6	TRBJ2-7	.	CASSLVRGGHEQYF	TGTGCCAGCAGCTTAGTCAGGGGAGGGCACGAGCAGTACTTC